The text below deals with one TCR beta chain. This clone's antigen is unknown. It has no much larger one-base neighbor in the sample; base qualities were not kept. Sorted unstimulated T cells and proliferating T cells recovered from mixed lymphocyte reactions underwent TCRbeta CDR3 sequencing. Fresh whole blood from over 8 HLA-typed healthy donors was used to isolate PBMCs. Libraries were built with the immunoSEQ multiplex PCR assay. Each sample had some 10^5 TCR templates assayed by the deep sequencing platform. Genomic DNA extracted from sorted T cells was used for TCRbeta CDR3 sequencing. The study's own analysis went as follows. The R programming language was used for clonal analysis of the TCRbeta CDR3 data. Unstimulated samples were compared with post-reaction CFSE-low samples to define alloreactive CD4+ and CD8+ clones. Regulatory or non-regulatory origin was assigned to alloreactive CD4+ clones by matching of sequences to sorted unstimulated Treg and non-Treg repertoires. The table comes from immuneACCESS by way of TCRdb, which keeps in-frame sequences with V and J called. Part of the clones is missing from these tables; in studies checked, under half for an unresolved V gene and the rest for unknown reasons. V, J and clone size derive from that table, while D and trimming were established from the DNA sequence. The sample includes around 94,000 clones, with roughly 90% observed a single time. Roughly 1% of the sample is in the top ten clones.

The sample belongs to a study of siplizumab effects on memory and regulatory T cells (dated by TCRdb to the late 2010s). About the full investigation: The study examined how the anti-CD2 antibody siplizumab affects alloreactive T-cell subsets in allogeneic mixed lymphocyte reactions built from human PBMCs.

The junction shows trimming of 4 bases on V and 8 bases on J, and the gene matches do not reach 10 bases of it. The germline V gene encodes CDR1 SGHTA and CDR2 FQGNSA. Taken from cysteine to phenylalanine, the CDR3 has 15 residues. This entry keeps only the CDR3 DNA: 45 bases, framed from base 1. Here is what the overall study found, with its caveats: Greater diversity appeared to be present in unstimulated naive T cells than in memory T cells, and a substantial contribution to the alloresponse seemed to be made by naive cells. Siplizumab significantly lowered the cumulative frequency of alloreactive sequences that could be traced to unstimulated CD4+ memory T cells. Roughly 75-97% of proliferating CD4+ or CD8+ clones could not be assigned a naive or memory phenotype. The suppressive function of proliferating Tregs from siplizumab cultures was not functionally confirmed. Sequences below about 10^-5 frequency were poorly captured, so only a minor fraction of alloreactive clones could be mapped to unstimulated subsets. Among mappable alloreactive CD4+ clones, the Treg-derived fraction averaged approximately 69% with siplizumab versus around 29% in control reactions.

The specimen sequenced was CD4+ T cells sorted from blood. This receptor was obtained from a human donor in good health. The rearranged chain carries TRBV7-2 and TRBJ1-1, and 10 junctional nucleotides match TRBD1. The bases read TGTGCCAGCAGCTACTCGGGACAGGGGTTAGCCGAAGCTTTCTTT. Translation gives CASSYSGQGLAEAFF.